The next 16 T cell receptor beta chains were all read from a single sample in a study of OX40 agonist ivuxolimab in advanced cancers. Clones were read by immunoSEQ multiplex PCR, and TCRdb kept only the in-frame ones, dropping some. The sample yields approximately 84,000 clones, 90% to 95% seen once. The sample consisted of CD4+ or CD8+ T cells sorted from blood, taken in a trial of the OX40 agonist ivuxolimab. The receptors come from an adult with an advanced solid tumor such as melanoma, head and neck, liver or kidney cancer.

This clone has more than one count but fewer than ten. This chain uses TRBV10-3 with TRBJ1-1; D uncertain. Germline CDR1 reads ENHRY; CDR2 reads SYGVKD. V was cut by 6 bases and J by 1 base, with 9 bases left in between. The CDR3 totals 13 residues. This CDR3 reads CAISKTGNTEAFF. In nucleotides, the CDR3 is TGTGCCATCAGCAAAACGGGGAACACTGAAGCTTTCTTT.

A single count supports this clone. V and J are TRBV5-4 and TRBJ2-1; D is perhaps TRBD1 (5 bases). The CDR3 extends over 13 amino acids. V dropped 0 bases and J dropped 6 bases, with 7 bases sitting between them. The germline CDR1 and CDR2 sequences are SGHNT and YYREEE (reference sequence). The CDR3 DNA follows: TGTGCCAGCAGCTTGGACAGGTCCAATGAGCAGTTCTTC. Protein product: CASSLDRSNEQFF.

This clone came up a few times. The chain joins TRBV7-8 to TRBJ2-5; 11 bases agree with TRBD2. CDR1 is SGHVS, CDR2 FQNEAQ, per germline. The CDR3 is 19 residues long. The trim removed 0 bases at V and 1 base at J, leaving 10 bases unmatched. For the CDR3, the DNA is TGTGCCAGCAGCTTAGCGCATATGACTAGCGGGGCGGTCCAAGAGACCCAGTACTTC. It specifies CASSLAHMTSGAVQETQYF.

The CDR3 nucleotides are TGTGCCAGCAGCTTATTTACGGGGGACACCGGGGAGCTGTTTTTT. It yields the protein CASSLFTGDTGELFF. The chain employs TRBV11-2 and TRBJ2-2, with D possibly being TRBD2 (6 bases). The CDR3 loop spans 15 amino acids. Germline CDR1 SGHAT, CDR2 FQNNGV. The ends were cut back, 2 bases at V and 3 bases at J, with 10 bases in the middle.

The CDR3 DNA reads as TGTGCCAGCAGTTTAGGTCGGAAGACCCAGTACTTC. Encoded protein: CASSLGRKTQYF. The chain couples TRBV28 to TRBJ2-5; no clear D gene. The CDR3 totals 12 residues. The germline gives CDR1 MDHEN, CDR2 SYDVKM. Trimming removed 2 bases at V and 6 bases at J, with 7 bases between.

This sequence joins TRBV29-1 and TRBJ1-1; a weak D match, TRBD1 (6 bases). The CDR3 length is 14 residues. Germline V gene sequence: CDR1 SQVTM, CDR2 ANQGSEA. Trimming shortened V by 5 bases and J by 0 bases, and 13 bases separated the two germline ends. CDR3 nucleotide sequence: TGCAGCGTTTTGGGGGGGGCTCTGAACACTGAAGCTTTCTTT. It codes for CSVLGGALNTEAFF.

The chain joins TRBV6-1 to TRBJ1-5; 7 bases fit TRBD1. Unmatched junction bases numbered 5, after V lost 6 bases and J lost 6 bases. There are 13 residues in the CDR3. Germline-derived CDR1 and CDR2 are MNHNS and SASEGT. CDR3 DNA: TGTGCCAGCAGGAGGGGGCAGGCTCAGCCCCAGCATTTT. It is translated as CASRRGQAQPQHF.

The rearrangement joins TRBV14 to TRBJ2-2, with unresolved D. The germline V gene has CDR1 SGHDN and CDR2 FVKESK. The CDR3 is 13 amino acids. V shed 3 bases and J shed 4 bases, with 6 bases lying between them. The CDR3 DNA reads TGTGCCAGCAGCCAGGCCTTCACCGGGGAGCTGTTTTTT. Translating gives CASSQAFTGELFF. The full variable domain, rest sourced from reference TRBV14 and TRBJ2-2, is EAGVTQFPSHSVIEKGQTVTLRCDPISGHDNLYWYRRVMGKEIKFLLHFVKESKQDESGMPNNRFLAERTGGTYSTLKVQPAELEDSGVYFCASSQAFTGELFFGEGSRLTVL.

DNA of the CDR3: TGTGCCAGCAGTGACAGGGGGGCTAATTCACCCCTCCACTTT. Protein: CASSDRGANSPLHF. V is TRBV27 and J is TRBJ1-6; 9 nucleotides line up with TRBD1. Looked up from germline, CDR1 is MNHEY and CDR2 is SMNVEV (reference sequence). Germline trimming cut 5 bases from V and 6 bases from J; bases unmatched to any gene: 2. CDR3 length: 14 amino acids.

The CDR3 coding sequence is TGCGCCAGCAGCCAAGGGGGACTCCCCACGAACACCGGGGAGCTGTTTTTT. Protein product: CASSQGGLPTNTGELFF. V is TRBV4-1 and J is TRBJ2-2; tentative D call: TRBD2 (6 bases). CDR3 size: 17 residues. V was pared by 1 base and J by 0 bases, with 12 bases between. CDR1 is MGHRA and CDR2 is YSYEKL in the germline V gene.

This rearrangement joins TRBV30 to TRBJ2-4; D possibly corresponds to TRBD2 (5 bases). Trimming cost V 0 bases and J 0 bases, with 9 bases left between them. CDR3 length: 15 residues. Germline CDR1 reads GTSNPN; CDR2 reads SVGIG (reference sequence). The CDR3 coding sequence is TGTGCCTGGAGTGTAAGAGGGTCAGCCAAAAACATTCAGTACTTC. Translated: CAWSVRGSAKNIQYF.

The chain carries TRBV27 and TRBJ2-5; no definite D call. CDR1 is MNHEY and CDR2 is SMNVEV in the germline V gene (reference sequence). The CDR3 spans 15 residues. Between the trimmed V and J ends, which lost 5 bases and 2 bases, there was a span of 15 bases. CDR3 DNA: TGTGCCAGCAGTGGGCACAATCCCCCACAAGAGACCCAGTACTTC. This translates into CASSGHNPPQETQYF.

The CDR3 DNA sequence: TGTGCCAGCAGTCCCCGACTAGCGGGGTACTACGAGCAGTACTTC. Its protein is CASSPRLAGYYEQYF. This chain joins TRBV28 and TRBJ2-7; 11 bases map to TRBD2. The ends lost 5 bases at V and 3 bases at J; junction bases unmatched: 6. The germline gives CDR1 MDHEN, CDR2 SYDVKM. CDR3 length: 15 amino acids.

The chain employs TRBV7-3 and TRBJ2-7, with D perhaps matching TRBD2 (5 bases). Looked up from germline, CDR1 is SGHTA and CDR2 is FQGTGA. The CDR3 has 14 residues. V lost 0 bases to trimming and J lost 0 bases, with 6 bases between them. CDR3 sequence reads: CASSLTGSSYEQYF. CDR3 DNA sequence: TGTGCCAGCAGCTTAACGGGGAGCTCCTACGAGCAGTACTTC.

The chain carries TRBV27 and TRBJ2-3; 10 bases match TRBD2. CDR3 length equals 13 residues. Trimming at V came to 6 bases and at J to 4 bases, leaving 1 base not matched to a gene. The V gene's germline CDR1 is MNHEY and CDR2 SMNVEV (reference sequence). The CDR3 region has the DNA TGTGCCAGCAGCCTAGCGGGGGCAGATACGCAGTATTTT. This gives the protein CASSLAGADTQYF.

This chain uses TRBV29-1 with TRBJ1-3; 7 nucleotides agree with TRBD1. The CDR3 runs to 16 residues. With V trimmed by 0 bases and J by 2 bases, 7 bases remained unmatched. The germline CDR1 and CDR2 sequences are SQVTM and ANQGSEA. As DNA, the CDR3 is TGCAGCGTTGAAGATCCAAAGGGGGCGACTGGAAACACCATATATTTT. Amino acids: CSVEDPKGATGNTIYF.